This T cell receptor (beta chain) was obtained from a study of cytotoxic CD8 clonotypes in ibrutinib-treated CLL. As to this clone: What it binds is not known. Other DNA sequences in the same sample also yield this CDR3.

The study's findings and limits: In comparison with age-matched healthy donors, baseline clonality was higher and tracked circulating CD8+ T-cell counts.

Sequenced by immunoSEQ multiplex PCR; TCRdb stores in-frame clones only, minus some. Here the sample spans about 120,000 clones, 50% to 65% being singletons. V was clipped by 4 bases and J by 1 base; unmatched bases: 4. The CDR3 consists of 15 residues. This TCR was recovered from a human donor with chronic lymphocytic leukemia. This chain uses TRBV23-1 with TRBJ2-1, with 7 bases aligning to TRBD2. TRBV23-1 is known as an ORF, though its function is uncertain. Sample: PBMCs, taken after 24 months of ibrutinib treatment. In DNA form, the CDR3 reads TGCGCCAGCAGTCGAGCGGGGAGTTCCTACAATGAGCAGTTCTTC. Amino acids: CASSRAGSSYNEQFF.